This T cell receptor (beta chain) emerged from a study of T-cell reconstitution after alpha-beta-depleted transplantation in children. This clonotype was counted at least ten times. CDR3 length: 16 amino acids. With 5 bases clipped from V and 4 bases from J, the junction kept 6 bases outside the gene matches. CDR1 and CDR2 from the germline V gene are DFQATT and SNEGSKA (reference sequence). This sample's TCRbeta library carried unique molecular identifier barcodes. MiXCR was run by TCRdb on the PCR reads, yielding one entry per CDR3 protein. The sample consists of some 640,000 distinct CDR3 sequences, around 17% of them appearing once.

This clonotype was sampled from a human donor who donated a stem cell graft to a child with acute myeloid leukemia. The material was PBMCs from the stem cell graft donor, obtained from the stem cell graft. The chain employs TRBV20-1 and TRBJ2-1; 15 nucleotides align to TRBD2. This chain's CDR3 is CSAPGLAGGYYNEQFF. For the CDR3, the DNA is TGCAGTGCTCCGGGACTAGCGGGGGGTTATTACAATGAGCAGTTCTTC.